This TCR beta chain was recorded in a study of T cell responses to AZD1222 COVID-19 vaccine. Study-level information: Doses given second, at about 4 or about 12 weeks, were pooled.

A remark on this clone: Antigen unknown.

There are 19 residues in the CDR3. Trimming left V 0 bases short and J 4 bases short, with 27 bases between. Per the germline V gene, CDR1 is GTSNPN and CDR2 is SVGIG (reference sequence). Study results and limitations: Clonal diversity may have been underestimated in mostly white British donors. Seropositivity was recorded at baseline in only six AZD1222 recipients.

The table came from immunoSEQ multiplex PCR; TCRdb's copy has only in-frame clones and leaves some out. The sample holds under 150,000 clones, about 92% seen once. The chain links TRBV30 to TRBJ1-1; D gene unclear. The receptor was isolated from an adult in good health. The specimen was peripheral blood, collected on day 0 of AZD1222 vaccination. The DNA of the CDR3 is TGTGCCTGGAGTGTAAAGTACTCGGGTAATAAGAGGGCGGGCACTGAAGCTTTCTTT. Residues: CAWSVKYSGNKRAGTEAFF. The complete variable domain, with remaining parts taken from reference TRBV30 and TRBJ1-1, reads SQTIHQWPATLVQPVGSPLSLECTVEGTSNPNLYWYRQAAGRGLQLLFYSVGIGQISSEVPQNLSASRPQDRQFILSSKKLLLSDSGFYLCAWSVKYSGNKRAGTEAFFGQGTRLTVV.